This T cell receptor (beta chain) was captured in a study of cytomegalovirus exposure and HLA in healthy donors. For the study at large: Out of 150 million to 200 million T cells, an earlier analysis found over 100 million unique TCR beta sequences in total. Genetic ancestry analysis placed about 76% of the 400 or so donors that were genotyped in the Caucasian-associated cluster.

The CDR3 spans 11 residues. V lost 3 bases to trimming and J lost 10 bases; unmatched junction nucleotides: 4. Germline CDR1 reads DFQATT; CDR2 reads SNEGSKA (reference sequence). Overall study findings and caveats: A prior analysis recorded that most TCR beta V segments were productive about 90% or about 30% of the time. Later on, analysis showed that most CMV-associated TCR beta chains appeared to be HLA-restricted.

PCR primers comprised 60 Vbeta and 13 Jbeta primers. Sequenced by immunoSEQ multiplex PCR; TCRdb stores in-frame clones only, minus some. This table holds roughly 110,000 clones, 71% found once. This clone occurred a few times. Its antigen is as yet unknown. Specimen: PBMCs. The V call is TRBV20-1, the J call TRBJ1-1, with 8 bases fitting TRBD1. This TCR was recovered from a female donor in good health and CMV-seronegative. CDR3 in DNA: TGCAGTGCTAGTCCCGGACAGGGAGCTTTCTTT. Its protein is CSASPGQGAFF.